The 17 T cell receptor beta chains below were found in one sample sequenced in a study of control samples from healthy donors and cancer patients. Sequenced by immunoSEQ multiplex PCR; TCRdb stores in-frame clones only, minus some. Seen here are about 160,000 clones, roughly 94% observed once, and the top ten hold 13% to 15%. What was sequenced was PBMCs. Receptors were obtained from a man aged 60 to 75 with colorectal cancer.

This rearrangement joins TRBV19 to TRBJ2-1; D may be TRBD1 (6 bases). The ends were cut back, 4 bases at V and 8 bases at J, with 9 bases in the middle. The germline gives CDR1 LNHDA, CDR2 SQIVND (reference sequence). This CDR3 has 12 residues. The CDR3 DNA reads as TGTGCCAGTAGTAGAGGGGGTTATGAGCAGTTCTTC. Protein product: CASSRGGYEQFF.

The chain uses TRBV10-1 and TRBJ2-7, with D hard to call. Germline V lookup: CDR1 WNHNN, CDR2 SYGVQD (reference sequence). This CDR3 region has 14 residues. The V and J ends lost 3 bases and 0 bases respectively, with 9 bases between them. CDR3 sequence (DNA): TGCGCCAGCAGTGAACAGACGAGCTCCTACGAGCAGTACTTC. As protein: CASSEQTSSYEQYF.

This chain joins TRBV7-9 and TRBJ2-7, with D unresolved. Trimming took off 5 bases at V and 1 base at J, with 6 bases between the two ends. Germline assignment: CDR1 SEHNR and CDR2 FQNEAQ (reference sequence). The CDR3 covers 12 residues. CDR3 DNA sequence: TGTGCCAGCAGCCTCACTTCCTACGAGCAGTACTTC. Translating it yields CASSLTSYEQYF.

The V and J genes are TRBV5-6 and TRBJ2-1; TRBD2 is a possible D gene (6 bases). The V and J ends lost 2 bases and 1 base respectively, with 13 bases between them. This CDR3 is built from 16 residues. Germline values: CDR1 SGHDT, CDR2 YYEEEE. The CDR3 region has the DNA TGTGCCAGCAGCTTTAGGCTAGCGCAATCCTACAATGAGCAGTTCTTC. It yields the protein CASSFRLAQSYNEQFF.

The CDR3 DNA reads TGCGCCAGCAGCCAATTCGGACAGGGAGGCTATGGCTACACCTTC. Amino acids: CASSQFGQGGYGYTF. This rearrangement joins TRBV4-3 to TRBJ1-2, with 8 bases that match TRBD1. There are 15 residues in the CDR3. Germline CDR1 is LGHNA and CDR2 is YSLEER. V was pared by 2 bases and J by 4 bases, with 6 bases of the junction left unmatched.

This rearrangement joins TRBV5-5 to TRBJ1-2; unclear D gene. The V gene's germline CDR1 is SGHKS and CDR2 YYEKEE (reference sequence). Trimming shortened V by 0 bases and J by 4 bases, and 10 bases separated the two germline ends. This CDR3 has 14 amino acids. This chain's CDR3 is CASSLDPNSYGYTF. In DNA form, the CDR3 reads TGTGCCAGCAGCTTGGATCCCAACAGCTATGGCTACACCTTC.

The rearrangement uses TRBV12-3 or TRBV12-4 and TRBJ1-4; D is unresolved. Deletions cut 3 bases from V and 5 bases from J, with 7 bases between. The CDR3 spans 13 residues. The CDR3 coding sequence is TGTGCCAGCAGTTTGTGGGAAAATGAAAAACTGTTTTTT. It is translated as CASSLWENEKLFF.

On this clone itself: One end of the junction fails to match germline, which may point to a read error. This chain connects TRBV11-2 to TRBJ1-1; D gene unclear. The length of the CDR3 is 14 residues. CDR1 and CDR2 (germline): SGHAT, FQNNGV. In nucleotides, the CDR3 is TGTGTCAGCAGCTTTGGACGGACGAACACTGAAGCTTTCTTT. This translates into CVSSFGRTNTEAFF.

The gene calls are TRBV7-2 and TRBJ2-2; D is undetermined. This CDR3 has 15 residues. Germline V gives CDR1 SGHTA, CDR2 FQGNSA. V lost 1 base and J lost 0, with 6 bases in between. The CDR3 is CASSLEGPNTGELFF. The CDR3 DNA follows: TGTGCCAGCAGCTTAGAAGGCCCGAACACCGGGGAGCTGTTTTTT.

The J gene is TRBJ1-2, the V gene TRBV14; D unresolved. CDR1 and CDR2 (germline): SGHDN, FVKESK. V gave up 0 bases and J gave up 4 bases, with 3 bases separating them. This CDR3 is 12 amino acids long. In DNA form, the CDR3 reads TGTGCCAGCAGCCAAGATAGCTATGGCTACACCTTC. Translating gives CASSQDSYGYTF.

The V call is TRBV18, the J call TRBJ1-2; weak D call: TRBD1 (6 bases). This CDR3 is 14 amino acids long. CDR1 is KGHSH, CDR2 LQKENI, per germline. With 6 bases removed from V and 1 base from J, the gap between germline ends came to 12 bases. CDR3 region: CASSDRNLNYGYTF. The CDR3 DNA reads TGTGCCAGCTCTGACAGGAACCTTAACTATGGCTACACCTTC.

V gene TRBV5-4 combines with J gene TRBJ1-5, with D possibly matching TRBD1 (5 bases). Germline V gene data show CDR1 as SGHNT and CDR2 as YYREEE (reference sequence). V was trimmed by 0 bases and J by 1 base, leaving 5 bases between them. The CDR3 spans 14 residues. CDR3 in amino acids: CASSLGGSNQPQHF. DNA of the CDR3: TGTGCCAGCAGCTTGGGGGGCAGCAATCAGCCCCAGCATTTT.

The table lists this clone with a count of one. This chain connects TRBV19 to TRBJ1-1; 8 bases line up with TRBD1. V lost 5 bases to trimming and J lost 0 bases; unmatched junction nucleotides: 11. This CDR3 is built from 17 residues. Germline-derived CDR1 and CDR2 are LNHDA and SQIVND (reference sequence). The CDR3 coding sequence is TGTGCCAGTAGTGGGGACAGGACCGCGAAAATGAACACTGAAGCTTTCTTT. This sequence encodes CASSGDRTAKMNTEAFF.

The V call is TRBV3-1 (or the pseudogene TRBV3-2), the J call TRBJ1-5; no definite D call. Per the germline V gene, CDR1 is LGHDT and CDR2 is YNNKEL (reference sequence). The CDR3 sequence is 15 residues long. Trimming stripped 1 base from V and 0 bases from J, with 7 bases between. The CDR3 nucleotides are TGTGCCAGCAGCCAAGGCGGATATAGCAATCAGCCCCAGCATTTT. Protein sequence: CASSQGGYSNQPQHF.

V usage is TRBV3-1 (or the pseudogene TRBV3-2) and J usage is TRBJ2-1; no definite D call. Between the trimmed V and J ends, which lost 5 bases and 0 bases, there was a span of 14 bases. The germline gives CDR1 LGHDT, CDR2 YNNKEL (reference sequence). CDR3 length: 16 amino acids. CDR3 nucleotide sequence: TGTGCCAGCAGCGCAATTCGTCTGAGCTCCTACAATGAGCAGTTCTTC. This codes for CASSAIRLSSYNEQFF.

The chain uses TRBV25-1 and TRBJ1-1; D uncertain. Germline CDR1 and CDR2: MGHDK and SYGVNS. This CDR3 spans 13 amino acids. V was pared by 7 bases and J by 0 bases, with 9 bases between. The CDR3 protein is CASIKGLNTEAFF. DNA of the CDR3: TGTGCCAGCATCAAGGGATTGAACACTGAAGCTTTCTTT.

The rearrangement uses TRBV24-1 and TRBJ2-5; 16 bases fit TRBD2. Trimming took 2 bases from V and 9 from J; bases not matched to a gene: 8. The germline gives CDR1 KGHDR, CDR2 SFDVKD. This CDR3 comprises 17 residues. The DNA for the CDR3 is TGTGCCACCAGTGATTCGCCCGGGACTAGCGGGGGGGAGGCCCAGTACTTC. This sequence encodes CATSDSPGTSGGEAQYF.